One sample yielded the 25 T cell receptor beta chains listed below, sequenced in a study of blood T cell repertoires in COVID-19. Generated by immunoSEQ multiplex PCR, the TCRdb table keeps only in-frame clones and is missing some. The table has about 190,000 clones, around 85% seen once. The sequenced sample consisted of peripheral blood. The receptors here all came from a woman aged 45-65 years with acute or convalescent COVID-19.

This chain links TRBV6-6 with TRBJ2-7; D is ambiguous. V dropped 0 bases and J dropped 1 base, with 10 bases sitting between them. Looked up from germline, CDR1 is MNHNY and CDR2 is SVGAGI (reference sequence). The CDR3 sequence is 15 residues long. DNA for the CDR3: TGTGCCAGCAGTTACTCCCCGGTAGTTTCCTACGAGCAGTACTTC. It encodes CASSYSPVVSYEQYF.

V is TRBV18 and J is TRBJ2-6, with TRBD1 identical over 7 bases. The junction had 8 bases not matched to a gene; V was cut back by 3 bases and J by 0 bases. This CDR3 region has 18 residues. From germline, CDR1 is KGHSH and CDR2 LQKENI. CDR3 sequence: CASSPTTGYSSGANVLTF. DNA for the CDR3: TGTGCCAGCTCACCCACGACAGGGTACTCCTCTGGGGCCAACGTCCTGACTTTC. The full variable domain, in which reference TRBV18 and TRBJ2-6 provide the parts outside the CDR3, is NAGVMQNPRHLVRRRGQEARLRCSPMKGHSHVYWYRQLPEEGLKFMVYLQKENIIDESGMPKERFSAEFPKEGPSILRIQQVVRGDSAAYFCASSPTTGYSSGANVLTFGAGSRLTVL.

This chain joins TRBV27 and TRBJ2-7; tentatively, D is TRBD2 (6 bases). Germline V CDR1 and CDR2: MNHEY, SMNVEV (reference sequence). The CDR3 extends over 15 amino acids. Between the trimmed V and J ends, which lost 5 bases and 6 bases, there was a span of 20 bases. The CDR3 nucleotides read TGTGCCAGCAGTCCTCGGGGGTACCTTCTCGCCGAGCAGTACTTC. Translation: CASSPRGYLLAEQYF.

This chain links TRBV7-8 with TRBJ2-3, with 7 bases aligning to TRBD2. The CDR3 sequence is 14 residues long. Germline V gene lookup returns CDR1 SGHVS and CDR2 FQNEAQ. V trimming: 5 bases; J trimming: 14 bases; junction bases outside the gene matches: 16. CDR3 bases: TGTGCCAGCAGCCCCCGGGAGGAGACCGCCGAACGGTATTTT. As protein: CASSPREETAERYF. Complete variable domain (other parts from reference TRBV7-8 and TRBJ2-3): GAGVSQSPRYKVAKRGQDVALRCDPISGHVSLFWYQQALGQGPEFLTYFQNEAQLDKSGLPSDRFFAERPEGSVSTLKIQRTQQEDSAVYLCASSPREETAERYFGPGTRLTVL.

CDR3 sequence: CASMPQGGRSKEKLFF. The CDR3 DNA sequence: TGTGCCAGCATGCCCCAAGGGGGACGAAGCAAAGAAAAACTGTTTTTT. This chain uses TRBV25-1 with TRBJ1-4, with a tentative D call TRBD1 (6 bases). V was clipped by 7 bases and J by 8 bases, with 23 bases between them. The CDR3 is 16 amino acids. The germline gives CDR1 MGHDK, CDR2 SYGVNS.

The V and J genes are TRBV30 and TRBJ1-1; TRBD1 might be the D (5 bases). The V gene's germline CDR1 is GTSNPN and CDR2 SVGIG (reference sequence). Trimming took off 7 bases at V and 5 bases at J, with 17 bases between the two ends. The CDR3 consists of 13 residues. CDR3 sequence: CASQGREVTEAFF. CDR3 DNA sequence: TGTGCCTCCCAGGGAAGGGAAGTGACTGAAGCTTTCTTT.

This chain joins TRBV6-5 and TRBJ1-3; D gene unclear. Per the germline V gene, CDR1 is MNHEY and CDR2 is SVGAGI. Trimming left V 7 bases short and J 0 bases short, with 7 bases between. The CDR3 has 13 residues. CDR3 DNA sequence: TGTGCCAGCAAGCTTCTCTCTGGAAACACCATATATTTT. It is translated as CASKLLSGNTIYF.

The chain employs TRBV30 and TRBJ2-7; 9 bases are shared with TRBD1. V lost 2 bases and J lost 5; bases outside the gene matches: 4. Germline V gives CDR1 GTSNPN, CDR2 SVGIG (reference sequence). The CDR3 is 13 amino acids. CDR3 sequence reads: CAWSRGTGNEQYF. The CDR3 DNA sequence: TGTGCCTGGAGTCGCGGGACAGGGAACGAGCAGTACTTC.

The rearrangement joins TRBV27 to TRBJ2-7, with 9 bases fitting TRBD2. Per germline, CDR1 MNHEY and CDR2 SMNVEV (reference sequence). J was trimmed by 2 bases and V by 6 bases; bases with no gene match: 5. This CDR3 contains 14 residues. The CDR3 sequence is CASRASGVPYEQYF. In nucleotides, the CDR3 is TGTGCCAGCAGGGCTAGCGGGGTGCCCTACGAGCAGTACTTC.

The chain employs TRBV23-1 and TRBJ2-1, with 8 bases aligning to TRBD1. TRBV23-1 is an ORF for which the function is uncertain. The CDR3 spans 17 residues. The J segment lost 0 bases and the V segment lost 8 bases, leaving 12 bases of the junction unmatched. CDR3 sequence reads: CASLRQGPTSSYNEQFF. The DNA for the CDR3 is TGCGCCAGCCTCCGACAGGGGCCGACGAGCTCCTACAATGAGCAGTTCTTC.

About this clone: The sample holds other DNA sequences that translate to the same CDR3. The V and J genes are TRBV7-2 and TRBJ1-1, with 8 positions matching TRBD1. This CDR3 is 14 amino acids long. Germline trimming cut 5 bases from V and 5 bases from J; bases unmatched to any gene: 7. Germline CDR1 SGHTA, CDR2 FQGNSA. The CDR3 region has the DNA TGTGCCAGCAGCCGCGACAGGGGAGGTACTGAAGCTTTCTTT. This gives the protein CASSRDRGGTEAFF.

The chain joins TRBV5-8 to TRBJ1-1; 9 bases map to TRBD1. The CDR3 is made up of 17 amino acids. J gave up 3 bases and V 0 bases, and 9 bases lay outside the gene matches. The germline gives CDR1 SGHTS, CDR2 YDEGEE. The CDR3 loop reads CASSLALGTGRDTEAFF. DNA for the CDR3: TGTGCCAGCAGCTTGGCCCTAGGGACAGGGCGGGACACTGAAGCTTTCTTT.

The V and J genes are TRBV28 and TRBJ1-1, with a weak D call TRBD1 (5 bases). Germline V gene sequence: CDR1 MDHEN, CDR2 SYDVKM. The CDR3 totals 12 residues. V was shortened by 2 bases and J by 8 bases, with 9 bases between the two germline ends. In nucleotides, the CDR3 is TGTGCCAGCAGTTTACTTCAGGGCGAAGCTTTCTTT. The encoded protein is CASSLLQGEAFF. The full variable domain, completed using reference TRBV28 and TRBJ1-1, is DVKVTQSSRYLVKRTGEKVFLECVQDMDHENMFWYRQDPGLGLRLIYFSYDVKMKEKGDIPEGYSVSREKKERFSLILESASTNQTSMYLCASSLLQGEAFFGQGTRLTVV.

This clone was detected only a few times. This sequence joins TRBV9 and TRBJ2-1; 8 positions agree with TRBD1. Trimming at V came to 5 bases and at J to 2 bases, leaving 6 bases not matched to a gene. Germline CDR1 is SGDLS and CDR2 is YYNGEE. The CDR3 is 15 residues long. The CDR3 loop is CASRPIQGAYNEQFF. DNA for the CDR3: TGTGCCAGCAGACCAATACAGGGGGCCTACAATGAGCAGTTCTTC.

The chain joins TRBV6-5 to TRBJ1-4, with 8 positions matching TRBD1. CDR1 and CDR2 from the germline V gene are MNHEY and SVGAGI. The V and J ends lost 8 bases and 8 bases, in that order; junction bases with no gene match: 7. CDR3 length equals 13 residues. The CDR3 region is CASYRGVGEKLFF. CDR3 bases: TGTGCCAGCTACAGGGGGGTAGGAGAAAAACTGTTTTTT.

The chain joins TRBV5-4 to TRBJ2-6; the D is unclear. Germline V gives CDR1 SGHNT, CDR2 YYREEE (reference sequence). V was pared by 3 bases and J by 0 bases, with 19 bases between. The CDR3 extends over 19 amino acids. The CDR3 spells CASSSKKGQVGSGANVLTF. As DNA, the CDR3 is TGTGCCAGCAGCTCAAAGAAAGGTCAGGTGGGCTCTGGGGCCAACGTCCTGACTTTC.

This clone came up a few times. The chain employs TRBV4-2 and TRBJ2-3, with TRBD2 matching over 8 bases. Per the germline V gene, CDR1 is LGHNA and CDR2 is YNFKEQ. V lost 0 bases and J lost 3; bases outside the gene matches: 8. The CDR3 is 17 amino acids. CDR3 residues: CASSQDSTGGQTDTQYF. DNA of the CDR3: TGTGCCAGCAGCCAAGATTCAACGGGGGGGCAGACAGATACGCAGTATTTT.

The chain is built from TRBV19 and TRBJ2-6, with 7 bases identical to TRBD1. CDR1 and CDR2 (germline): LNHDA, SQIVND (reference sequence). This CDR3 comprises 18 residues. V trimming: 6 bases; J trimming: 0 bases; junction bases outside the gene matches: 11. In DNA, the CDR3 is TGTGCCAGTAGACCTACGACAGGGTATCTCTCTGGGGCCAACGTCCTGACTTTC. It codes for CASRPTTGYLSGANVLTF.

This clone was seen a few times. CDR3 in amino acids: CASSFPGSYEQYF. The CDR3 DNA reads as TGTGCCAGCAGCTTTCCGGGGTCCTACGAGCAGTACTTC. The chain recombines TRBV5-4 with TRBJ2-7; D is perhaps TRBD2 (5 bases). This CDR3 is 13 amino acids long. The germline gives CDR1 SGHNT, CDR2 YYREEE (reference sequence). V was trimmed by 2 bases and J by 1 base, leaving 7 bases between them. The whole variable domain, remainder taken from reference TRBV5-4 and TRBJ2-7, is ETGVTQSPTHLIKTRGQQVTLRCSSQSGHNTVSWYQQALGQGPQFIFQYYREEENGRGNFPPRFSGLQFPNYSSELNVNALELDDSALYLCASSFPGSYEQYFGPGTRLTVT.

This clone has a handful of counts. CDR3 in amino acids: CASSLGGLAGRYEQYF. CDR3 coding DNA: TGTGCCAGCAGCTTAGGGGGACTAGCGGGACGCTACGAGCAGTACTTC. The J gene is TRBJ2-7, the V gene TRBV13; the match to TRBD2 covers 13 bases. This CDR3 contains 16 residues. Germline V lookup: CDR1 PRHDT, CDR2 FYEKMQ (reference sequence). Unmatched junction bases numbered 2, after V lost 0 bases and J lost 3 bases. The variable domain in full, completed from reference TRBV13 and TRBJ2-7, reads AAGVIQSPRHLIKEKRETATLKCYPIPRHDTVYWYQQGPGQDPQFLISFYEKMQSDKGSIPDRFSAQQFSDYHSELNMSSLELGDSALYFCASSLGGLAGRYEQYFGPGTRLTVT.

CDR3 DNA: TGTGCCAGCGGCGGTAGCGGGAGATATACGCAGTATTTT. This sequence encodes CASGGSGRYTQYF. V gene TRBV27 combines with J gene TRBJ2-3, with 9 bases matching TRBD2. In germline, CDR1 is MNHEY, CDR2 SMNVEV (reference sequence). Unmatched junction bases numbered 7, after V lost 8 bases and J lost 7 bases. This CDR3 spans 13 amino acids.

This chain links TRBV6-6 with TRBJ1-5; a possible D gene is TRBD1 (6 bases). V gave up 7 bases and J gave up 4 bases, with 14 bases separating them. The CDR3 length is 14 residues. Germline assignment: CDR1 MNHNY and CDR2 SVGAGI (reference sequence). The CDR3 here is CASTRGRLNQPQHF. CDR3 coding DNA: TGTGCCAGCACTCGGGGGCGGCTAAATCAGCCCCAGCATTTT.

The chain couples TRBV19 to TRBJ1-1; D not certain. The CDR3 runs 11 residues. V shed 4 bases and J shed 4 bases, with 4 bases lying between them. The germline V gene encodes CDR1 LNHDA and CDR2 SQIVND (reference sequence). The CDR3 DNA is TGTGCCAGTAGTAGAGGCACTGAAGCTTTCTTT. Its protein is CASSRGTEAFF. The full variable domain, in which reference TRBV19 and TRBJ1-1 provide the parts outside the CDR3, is DGGITQSPKYLFRKEGQNVTLSCEQNLNHDAMYWYRQDPGQGLRLIYYSQIVNDFQKGDIAEGYSVSREKKESFPLTVTSAQKNPTAFYLCASSRGTEAFFGQGTRLTVV.

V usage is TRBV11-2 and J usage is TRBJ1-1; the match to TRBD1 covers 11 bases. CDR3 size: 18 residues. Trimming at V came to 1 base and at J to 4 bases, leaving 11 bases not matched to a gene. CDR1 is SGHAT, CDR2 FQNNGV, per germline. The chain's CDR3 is CASSLGDRGFLSGTEAFF. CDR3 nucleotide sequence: TGTGCCAGCAGCTTAGGGGACAGGGGGTTTTTGAGCGGCACTGAAGCTTTCTTT. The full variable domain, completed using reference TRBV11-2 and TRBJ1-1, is EAGVAQSPRYKIIEKRQSVAFWCNPISGHATLYWYQQILGQGPKLLIQFQNNGVVDDSQLPKDRFSAERLKGVDSTLKIQPAKLEDSAVYLCASSLGDRGFLSGTEAFFGQGTRLTVV.

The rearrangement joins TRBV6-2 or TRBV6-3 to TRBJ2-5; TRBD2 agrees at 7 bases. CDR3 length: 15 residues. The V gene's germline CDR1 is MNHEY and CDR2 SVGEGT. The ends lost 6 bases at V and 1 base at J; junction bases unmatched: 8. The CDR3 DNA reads TGTGCCAGCAGCCCCGGGACTATCATCCAAGAGACCCAGTACTTC. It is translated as CASSPGTIIQETQYF.